This is a list of T cell receptor beta chains from one sample in a study of shared clonotypes between healthy human individuals. Assay: immunoSEQ multiplex PCR; the TCRdb copy retains only in-frame clones and omits some. The sample records millions of clones, approximately 94% being singletons. Sequenced material: naive CD8+ T cells sorted from blood. The receptors here all came from a man aged 18 to 29 in good health. Each CDR3 is given without its conserved first and last residue.

>TRBV19|TRBJ2-7
ASSIDMTYEQY
>TRBV4-3|TRBJ2-5
ASSQGTVSGETQY
>TRBV5-1|TRBJ2-7
ASSLVGQPYEQY
>TRBV9|TRBJ2-1
ARRLRTSGRVGYNEQF
>TRBV6-4|TRBJ1-5
ASATNQPQH
>TRBV18|TRBJ2-3
ASSPDTDTQY
>TRBV28|TRBJ2-1
ASSLAGGSYNEQF
>TRBV9|TRBJ1-1
ASSVLMNTEAF
>TRBV4-1|TRBJ2-2
ASSQEGGTGRVTGELF
>TRBV6-1|TRBJ2-5
ARREGTQY
>TRBV6-1|TRBJ2-7
ASSENLAGYYEQY
>TRBV10-2|TRBJ2-5
ASSPGETQY
>TRBV19|TRBJ1-6
ASTSGQGLYNSPLH
>TRBV10-2|TRBJ2-7
ASSEPQTGTSVRAYEQY
>TRBV27|TRBJ1-2
ASSSGTGNSYGYT
>TRBV7-8|TRBJ2-1
ASSLDKLAGYYNEQF
>TRBV28|TRBJ2-2
ASSPPSGEIVTGELF
>TRBV9|TRBJ2-3
ASSAGQGGTDTQY
>TRBV9|TRBJ2-2
ASSLGTGSGPAGELF
>TRBV18|TRBJ2-7
ASSPQDRSPYEQY
>TRBV4-3|TRBJ2-7
ASSQVTSAYDTSGVYEQY
>TRBV2|TRBJ1-5
ASTGQGEQPQH
>TRBV5-4|TRBJ2-7
ASSVSYEQY
>TRBV7-9|TRBJ2-7
ASSQTISYEQY
>TRBV5-4|TRBJ1-2
ASSGANYGYT
>TRBV4-1|TRBJ1-2
ASSPRDSFGYT
>TRBV18|TRBJ2-7
ASSPHGYSEDGRPPYEQY
>TRBV4-1|TRBJ2-7
ASSQGFDGTYEQY
>TRBV13|TRBJ2-3
ASSFLAGGTQY
>TRBV7-9|TRBJ2-2
ASSSTSGGAGELF
>TRBV15|TRBJ2-2
ATSRDPGRGLNTGELF
>TRBV5-5|TRBJ1-5
ASSLTGPIEYSNQPQH
>TRBV6-4|TRBJ1-5
ASSAGAGQPQH
>TRBV6-5|TRBJ1-2
ASSEDRVPYGYT
>TRBV6-6|TRBJ2-3
ASIQGAVDTQY
>TRBV5-1|TRBJ2-5
ASSIGQGSSETQY
>TRBV27|TRBJ1-5
ASSARDKHQPQH
>TRBV30|TRBJ2-7
AWSSASYEQY
>TRBV4-1|TRBJ1-6
ASSQGTSFNSPLH
>TRBV6-6|TRBJ2-5
ASSPPGTQY
>TRBV25-1|TRBJ1-1
ASSEGTGKNTEAF
>TRBV11-2|TRBJ2-5
ASSKAQGAGQETQY
>TRBV5-1|TRBJ2-5
ASSFVEGETQY
>TRBV13|TRBJ2-7
ASSPGRESYEQY
>TRBV27|TRBJ1-6
ASSSSAGDWSSPLH
>TRBV7-3|TRBJ2-7
ASSLFPGQLYEQY
>TRBV7-6|TRBJ2-7
ASSPGQGATYEQY
>TRBV4-1|TRBJ2-7
ASSQVVGLASYEQY
>TRBV2|TRBJ2-1
ASSPGQGYNEQF
>TRBV6-6|TRBJ1-2
ASSSTGGGGNDGYT
>TRBV13|TRBJ2-5
ASSSTQETQY
>TRBV6-5|TRBJ2-7
ASSYSYGDEQY
>TRBV15|TRBJ2-6
ATSRDQRNSGANVLT
>TRBV27|TRBJ2-6
ASSLSANPSSGANVLT
>TRBV6-5|TRBJ2-3
ASSYSFGVDTQY
>TRBV10-3|TRBJ2-7
AISESNSGNYEQY
>TRBV11-2|TRBJ1-1
ASSSGGTEAF
>TRBV30|TRBJ2-1
AWGGQGGRNEQF
>TRBV27|TRBJ2-4
ASSPGTLTELAKNIQY
>TRBV2|TRBJ2-5
ASSTGLTSGETQY